These 5 T cell receptor beta chains came from one sample sequenced in a study of blood T cells in healthy people across ages. Combining a sample-barcoded 5' primer with a J-beta primer mix, a second PCR ran for roughly 7 to 12 cycles. Via MiXCR, TCRdb re-called the 5' RACE reads, giving one row per CDR3 protein. The sample lists approximately 770,000 distinct CDR3 sequences, 58% occurring once. Sequencing was carried out using blood. These receptors came from a man aged 30 to 45 in good health.

The chain employs TRBV20-1 and TRBJ2-3, with 8 bases that match TRBD2. The CDR3 runs 16 residues. Per the germline V gene, CDR1 is DFQATT and CDR2 is SNEGSKA (reference sequence). The V and J ends lost 4 bases and 4 bases, in that order; junction bases with no gene match: 13. In DNA form, the CDR3 reads TGCAGTGCTACCAGCGGGAGTAACAAGGCCGCAGATACGCAGTATTTT. Residues: CSATSGSNKAADTQYF.

This clonotype was observed a few times. The chain is built from TRBV7-2 and TRBJ2-5; 10 positions match TRBD2. This CDR3 has 16 amino acids. From germline, CDR1 is SGHTA and CDR2 FQGNSA. The V segment lost 1 base and the J segment 5 bases; nucleotides outside the gene matches: 7. The CDR3 protein is CASSLVPAGGLETQYF. The CDR3 nucleotides are TGTGCCAGCAGCTTAGTCCCAGCGGGGGGGCTTGAGACCCAGTACTTC.

This sequence joins TRBV4-3 and TRBJ2-1; D is uncertain. The CDR3 has 13 amino acids. The germline CDR1 and CDR2 sequences are LGHNA and YSLEER. Deletions cut 2 bases from V and 10 bases from J, with 12 bases between. CDR3 nucleotide sequence: TGCGCCAGCAGCCAATTTCTAGAGAAGGAGCAGTTCTTC. It codes for CASSQFLEKEQFF.

In its sample, this clonotype was seen a few times. The rearrangement uses TRBV7-2 and TRBJ1-5; D gene uncertain. The CDR3 is made up of 13 amino acids. The V gene lost 0 bases and the J gene lost 6 bases, with 6 bases spanning the gap. Per germline, CDR1 SGHTA and CDR2 FQGNSA. The CDR3 DNA follows: TGTGCCAGCAGCTTAGCGCGTTTTCAGCCCCAGCATTTT. Translation gives CASSLARFQPQHF.

CDR3 sequence reads: CASRPGRRGRRQYEQYF. DNA of the CDR3: TGTGCCAGCAGACCTGGTCGACGCGGGAGACGTCAATACGAGCAGTACTTC. This sequence joins TRBV28 and TRBJ2-7; 7 positions match TRBD2. V was clipped by 6 bases and J by 4 bases; unmatched bases: 18. CDR1 and CDR2 from the germline V gene are MDHEN and SYDVKM. This CDR3 comprises 17 residues.